These 28 T cell receptor beta chains were all obtained from the same sample, sequenced in a study of cytomegalovirus exposure and HLA in healthy donors. The PCR ran on 60 Vbeta and 13 Jbeta primers. The data were produced by immunoSEQ multiplex PCR, yet TCRdb's version contains in-frame clones alone and is incomplete. The sample has 100,000 to 150,000 clones, approximately 80% seen once. The specimen was PBMCs. Receptor source: a man between 18 and 29 years old in good health and CMV-seronegative.

J is TRBJ1-2 and V is TRBV6-5, with 9 nucleotides matching TRBD1. Per germline, CDR1 MNHEY and CDR2 SVGAGI. With 2 bases clipped from V and 4 bases from J, the junction kept 2 bases outside the gene matches. This CDR3 has 14 residues. CDR3 bases: TGTGCCAGCAGTTACGGGGGACAGGGCTATGGCTACACCTTC. Its translation is CASSYGGQGYGYTF.

This chain connects TRBV7-8 to TRBJ2-7; 9 positions agree with TRBD1. With V trimmed by 1 base and J by 6 bases, 7 bases remained unmatched. In germline, CDR1 is SGHVS, CDR2 FQNEAQ. CDR3 size: 15 residues. CDR3 residues: CASSLGIGTGSEQYF. The CDR3 DNA reads TGTGCCAGCAGCTTAGGTATCGGGACAGGGAGCGAGCAGTACTTC.

The chain is built from TRBV9 and TRBJ1-5; TRBD1 might be the D (5 bases). In germline, CDR1 is SGDLS, CDR2 YYNGEE. V lost 0 bases and J lost 4, with 11 bases in between. The CDR3 has 15 amino acids. The CDR3 DNA reads as TGTGCCAGCAGCGTAGGGGTCGGGGGGAATCAGCCCCAGCATTTT. Amino acids: CASSVGVGGNQPQHF.

V and J are TRBV6-5 and TRBJ2-3, with D maybe TRBD2 (6 bases). Germline V lookup: CDR1 MNHEY, CDR2 SVGAGI. Trimming removed 7 bases at V and 6 bases at J, with 8 bases between. There are 11 residues in the CDR3. The CDR3 bases are TGTGCCAGCACTGGAGGGGATACGCAGTATTTT. Translated: CASTGGDTQYF.

The chain uses TRBV6-5 and TRBJ2-2; 8 positions agree with TRBD2. V gave up 7 bases and J gave up 1 base; unmatched junction bases: 5. CDR3 length equals 15 residues. Germline CDR1 reads MNHEY; CDR2 reads SVGAGI. In DNA, the CDR3 is TGTGCCAGCAAACTTAGCGGGGAGAACACCGGGGAGCTGTTTTTT. Protein product: CASKLSGENTGELFF.

The rearrangement joins TRBV30 to TRBJ1-5; possibly TRBD1 for D (6 bases). Germline V gene lookup returns CDR1 GTSNPN and CDR2 SVGIG (reference sequence). The CDR3 covers 13 residues. Trimming removed 1 base at V and 4 bases at J, with 8 bases between. The CDR3 sequence: CAWSGRGNQPQHF. The CDR3 DNA reads as TGTGCCTGGAGTGGCAGGGGAAATCAGCCCCAGCATTTT. The full variable domain, rest sourced from reference TRBV30 and TRBJ1-5, is SQTIHQWPATLVQPVGSPLSLECTVEGTSNPNLYWYRQAAGRGLQLLFYSVGIGQISSEVPQNLSASRPQDRQFILSSKKLLLSDSGFYLCAWSGRGNQPQHFGDGTRLSIL.

The chain carries TRBV5-5 and TRBJ1-2; 8 bases agree with TRBD1. The V gene's germline CDR1 is SGHKS and CDR2 YYEKEE (reference sequence). The CDR3 runs to 15 residues. V lost 0 bases, J lost 0 bases, and 1 base stayed unmatched. For the CDR3, the DNA is TGTGCCAGCAGCTTGGCGGGACAGGCTAACTATGGCTACACCTTC. Protein sequence: CASSLAGQANYGYTF.

The chain carries TRBV6-1 and TRBJ2-3; a possible D gene is TRBD2 (5 bases). Trimming cost V 2 bases and J 1 base, with 10 bases left between them. CDR3 length: 15 residues. Germline lookup yields CDR1 MNHNS and CDR2 SASEGT. The CDR3 DNA sequence: TGTGCCAGCAGTGAACTAGCCCCAGGCACAGATACGCAGTATTTT. Encoded protein: CASSELAPGTDTQYF.

The gene calls are TRBV30 and TRBJ2-1; no firm D call. Germline V CDR1 and CDR2: GTSNPN, SVGIG (reference sequence). With 0 bases removed from V and 8 bases from J, the gap between germline ends came to 11 bases. CDR3 length: 13 amino acids. As DNA, the CDR3 is TGTGCCTGGAGTGTAGCGCTAGTTGATGAGCAGTTCTTC. This gives the protein CAWSVALVDEQFF.

The V gene is TRBV9, the J gene TRBJ2-5; TRBD1 matches 8 bases. The CDR3 is 14 residues long. Germline-derived CDR1 and CDR2 are SGDLS and YYNGEE. The ends lost 4 bases at V and 4 bases at J; junction bases unmatched: 6. The CDR3 DNA is TGTGCCAGCAGCCCGCAGGGGGCCGTAGAGACCCAGTACTTC. It specifies CASSPQGAVETQYF.

This clone appeared once. The chain employs TRBV4-1 and TRBJ1-1, with a weak D call TRBD1 (6 bases). Trimming took off 1 base at V and 11 bases at J, with 11 bases between the two ends. The CDR3 runs 12 residues. Germline V gene sequence: CDR1 MGHRA, CDR2 YSYEKL. In DNA form, the CDR3 reads TGCGCCAGCAGCCAAGTCCTGGGGGCGGCTTTCTTT. Protein product: CASSQVLGAAFF.

The J gene is TRBJ2-5, the V gene TRBV30; D is ambiguous. CDR3 size: 12 residues. V was clipped by 0 bases and J by 5 bases, with 7 bases between them. Germline CDR1 is GTSNPN and CDR2 is SVGIG (reference sequence). CDR3 loop: CAWSVLAETQYF. CDR3 sequence (DNA): TGTGCCTGGAGTGTACTCGCTGAGACCCAGTACTTC.

As DNA, the CDR3 is TGTGCCAGCAGCCAAGCTAGCGAGTCCGGGGAGCTGTTTTTT. The encoded protein is CASSQASESGELFF. The chain links TRBV4-2 to TRBJ2-2, with D possibly TRBD2 on 6 matching bases. V was clipped by 1 base and J by 6 bases, with 9 bases between them. CDR1 is LGHNA and CDR2 is YNFKEQ in the germline V gene. There are 14 residues in the CDR3.

The chain has TRBV6-5 and TRBJ2-7; D gene unclear. Germline V gives CDR1 MNHEY, CDR2 SVGAGI. This CDR3 has 15 residues. With 5 bases removed from V and 5 bases from J, the gap between germline ends came to 19 bases. CDR3 residues: CASSLSPGYSDEQYF. The CDR3 bases are TGTGCCAGCAGTCTAAGCCCTGGATACAGTGACGAGCAGTACTTC.

This clone has more than one count but fewer than ten. The CDR3 DNA sequence: TGTGCCAGCAGCCCCCTCCACGGGACAGGGTCTTACGAGCAGTACTTC. This gives the protein CASSPLHGTGSYEQYF. The chain carries TRBV16 and TRBJ2-7, with 9 bases aligning to TRBD1. Germline-derived CDR1 and CDR2 are KGHSY and FQNENV. The length of the CDR3 is 16 residues. The V and J ends lost 4 bases and 4 bases, in that order; junction bases with no gene match: 11.

The V gene is TRBV4-1, the J gene TRBJ1-5; 9 bases map to TRBD1. The V segment lost 5 bases and the J segment 4 bases; nucleotides outside the gene matches: 6. The length of the CDR3 is 15 residues. Germline V lookup: CDR1 MGHRA, CDR2 YSYEKL. The CDR3 sequence is CASSVLQGANQPQHF. CDR3 DNA: TGCGCCAGCAGCGTTTTACAGGGGGCAAATCAGCCCCAGCATTTT.

The V call is TRBV10-2, the J call TRBJ1-6; no definite D call. The CDR3 has 14 residues. With 4 bases removed from V and 6 bases from J, the gap between germline ends came to 10 bases. The germline CDR1 and CDR2 sequences are WSHSY and SAAADI. CDR3 nucleotides: TGCGCCAGCAGTGTTCAGGTCTTTAATTCACCCCTCCACTTT. Translated: CASSVQVFNSPLHF.

The genes are TRBV4-3 and TRBJ2-4; TRBD1 agrees at 8 bases. Trimming removed 2 bases from V and 5 bases from J; junction bases left unmatched: 23. Germline loops: CDR1 LGHNA, CDR2 YSLEER. CDR3 length: 21 residues. CDR3 loop: CASSQHEPGTGFFSVENIQYF. The CDR3 DNA sequence: TGCGCCAGCAGCCAACATGAACCCGGGACAGGATTCTTCTCGGTGGAAAACATTCAGTACTTC.

The genes are TRBV5-4 and TRBJ2-4, with D possibly matching TRBD1 (6 bases). Per the germline V gene, CDR1 is SGHNT and CDR2 is YYREEE (reference sequence). Trimming removed 3 bases from V and 5 bases from J, with 9 bases in between. The CDR3 contains 13 residues. Here the CDR3 DNA reads TGTGCCAGCAGCTCCCCAGGGGAAAACATTCAGTACTTC. It specifies CASSSPGENIQYF.

The chain couples TRBV7-2 to TRBJ2-7; a possible D gene is TRBD1 (8 bases). The CDR3 is made up of 15 amino acids. The germline V gene has CDR1 SGHTA and CDR2 FQGNSA. Trimming took 5 bases from V and 0 from J, leaving 14 bases between them. The CDR3 region is CASSPGGGSSYEQYF. The CDR3 DNA follows: TGTGCCAGCAGCCCAGGGGGCGGGAGCTCCTACGAGCAGTACTTC.

The rearrangement joins TRBV6-4 to TRBJ2-1; weak D call: TRBD2 (6 bases). The CDR3 has 15 residues. Germline CDR1 is MRHNA and CDR2 is SNTAGT. V was trimmed by 8 bases and J by 0 bases, leaving 14 bases between them. The CDR3 spells CASRRTSNSYNEQFF. CDR3 sequence (DNA): TGTGCCAGCCGAAGAACTAGCAACTCCTACAATGAGCAGTTCTTC.

The chain couples TRBV7-8 to TRBJ1-1, with TRBD1 identical over 7 bases. Trimming at V came to 5 bases and at J to 4 bases, leaving 7 bases not matched to a gene. CDR1 and CDR2 from the germline V gene are SGHVS and FQNEAQ. The CDR3 extends over 14 amino acids. The CDR3 nucleotides are TGTGCCAGCAGCCATATAAGACAGGGCACTGAAGCTTTCTTT. This gives the protein CASSHIRQGTEAFF.

This clone has only a few counts. The J gene is TRBJ1-3, the V gene TRBV11-2, with D possibly being TRBD1 (5 bases). The CDR3 is made up of 17 amino acids. V was clipped by 5 bases and J by 0 bases, with 17 bases between them. The germline CDR1 and CDR2 sequences are SGHAT and FQNNGV. In DNA, the CDR3 is TGTGCCAGCAGCCCCGCTTGGGGCCGACGCTCTGGAAACACCATATATTTT. Protein: CASSPAWGRRSGNTIYF. The complete variable domain, with remaining parts taken from reference TRBV11-2 and TRBJ1-3, reads EAGVAQSPRYKIIEKRQSVAFWCNPISGHATLYWYQQILGQGPKLLIQFQNNGVVDDSQLPKDRFSAERLKGVDSTLKIQPAKLEDSAVYLCASSPAWGRRSGNTIYFGEGSWLTVV.

The genes are TRBV7-9 and TRBJ2-7; maybe TRBD1 (5 bases). From germline, CDR1 is SEHNR and CDR2 FQNEAQ (reference sequence). This CDR3 is built from 16 residues. Trimming removed 1 base at V and 0 bases at J, with 13 bases between. CDR3 bases: TGTGCCAGCAGCTTAGTACTGGGGCCAAGCTCCTACGAGCAGTACTTC. It codes for CASSLVLGPSSYEQYF.

The chain joins TRBV18 to TRBJ2-7, with 8 bases fitting TRBD1. This CDR3 contains 14 residues. Losses at the gene ends were 6 bases for V and 3 bases for J; bases not matched to a gene: 7. Germline values: CDR1 KGHSH, CDR2 LQKENI. Here the CDR3 DNA reads TGTGCCAGCTCGCCGGGACAGGACTTCTACGAGCAGTACTTC. Residues: CASSPGQDFYEQYF.

The V call is TRBV29-1, the J call TRBJ2-6; D might be TRBD2 (5 bases). Germline loops: CDR1 SQVTM, CDR2 ANQGSEA. The V end lost 4 bases, the J end lost 0 bases, and 7 bases lay between the germline ends. CDR3 size: 14 residues. CDR3 in DNA: TGCAGCGTTGTAACTAGCTCTGGGGCCAACGTCCTGACTTTC. Translation gives CSVVTSSGANVLTF.

The V gene is TRBV5-4, the J gene TRBJ2-4, with a weak D call TRBD1 (6 bases). This CDR3 contains 14 residues. The V and J ends lost 4 bases and 7 bases respectively, with 15 bases between them. Germline CDR1 is SGHNT and CDR2 is YYREEE (reference sequence). The CDR3 protein is CASSQLTGANIQYF. CDR3 sequence (DNA): TGTGCCAGCAGCCAACTGACAGGAGCTAACATTCAGTACTTC.

The sample holds one count of this clone. Written as DNA, the CDR3 is TGTGCCAGTAGTATATTGGACAACACAGATACGCAGTATTTT. It translates to CASSILDNTDTQYF. The V and J genes are TRBV19 and TRBJ2-3; a possible D gene is TRBD1 (5 bases). The CDR3 is 14 residues long. Trimming removed 2 bases from V and 2 bases from J, with 8 bases in between. CDR1 and CDR2 (germline): LNHDA, SQIVND (reference sequence).